The 5 T cell receptor beta chains reported below all come from one sample, sequenced in a study of technical replicates of blood from four donors. TCRdb's table, derived via immunoSEQ multiplex PCR, lists solely in-frame clones and lacks some. Among 65,000 to 95,000 clones listed, 93% were seen once. Sequenced material: T cells isolated from PBMCs. The source is a human donor in good health.

This chain links TRBV19 with TRBJ2-7, with D possibly being TRBD2 (6 bases). The CDR3 runs to 17 residues. Deletions cut 5 bases from V and 3 bases from J, with 23 bases between. CDR1 LNHDA and CDR2 SQIVND come from the germline V gene (reference sequence). The CDR3 loop reads CASSEGRTSSPFYEQYF. The DNA of the CDR3 is TGTGCCAGTAGTGAAGGGAGGACATCGTCCCCGTTCTACGAGCAGTACTTC.

The chain combines TRBV12-5 with TRBJ1-5; tentative D call: TRBD1 (5 bases). The germline V gene has CDR1 LGHNT and CDR2 FRNRAP. This CDR3 has 13 amino acids. Trimming shortened V by 7 bases and J by 4 bases, and 11 bases separated the two germline ends. The CDR3 loop reads CASAQQENQPQHF. CDR3 in DNA: TGTGCTAGTGCTCAACAGGAGAATCAGCCCCAGCATTTT.

This clone has only one observation. CDR3 sequence (DNA): TGCAGCGCCGTATCCTACAATGAGCAGTTCTTC. As protein: CSAVSYNEQFF. The V gene is TRBV29-1, the J gene TRBJ2-1, with unresolved D. Trimming took 7 bases from V and 1 from J, leaving 5 bases between them. Per the germline V gene, CDR1 is SQVTM and CDR2 is ANQGSEA. This CDR3 comprises 11 residues.

The CDR3 spells CASSPETGNYGYTF. The CDR3 nucleotides are TGCGCCAGCAGCCCCGAGACAGGGAACTATGGCTACACCTTC. This chain joins TRBV4-1 and TRBJ1-2, with 7 bases that match TRBD1. With V trimmed by 4 bases and J by 2 bases, 4 bases remained unmatched. This CDR3 contains 14 residues. The germline V gene has CDR1 MGHRA and CDR2 YSYEKL.

The V gene is TRBV9, the J gene TRBJ1-3, with D uncertain. CDR3 length equals 14 residues. CDR1 SGDLS and CDR2 YYNGEE come from the germline V gene. Trimming stripped 0 bases from V and 3 bases from J, with 7 bases between. CDR3 loop: CASSVDSYGNTIYF. DNA for the CDR3: TGTGCCAGCAGCGTAGACAGCTATGGAAACACCATATATTTT.